A single sample gave rise to the 2 T cell receptor beta chains below, sequenced in a study of a mutant IDH1 vaccine in newly diagnosed glioma (dated by TCRdb to about 2021). Their cognate antigens are unknown. Taken with the paper, the label for time point translates to: week 47, end of study. Each vaccine dose was 300 ug of a 20-mer mutant IDH1 peptide in Montanide, given subcutaneously with topical imiquimod. The library was obtained by the immunoSEQ multiplex PCR assay. TCRdb obtained this table from immuneACCESS and retained in-frame rearrangements with V and J assigned. These tables miss some clones; where compared with another copy, unresolved V genes account for less than half of the shortfall, and the remainder is unexplained. The sample table holds 55,000 to 65,000 clones, of which around 75% were seen once. The biggest ten clones account for 5% to 6% of the sample. The specimen was PBMCs, collected from a glioma patient whose treatment included an IDH1 peptide vaccine. Every receptor here comes from a man aged 45 to 65 with glioma.

The chain combines TRBV30 with TRBJ2-2; possible D gene TRBD2, 5 bases. Germline values: CDR1 GTSNPN, CDR2 SVGIG (reference sequence). V was cut by 8 bases and J by 5 bases, with 12 bases left in between. The CDR3 totals 12 residues. CDR3 nucleotide sequence: TGTGCCCGGTTCGGGGTTACCGGGGAGCTGTTTTTT. Its protein product is CARFGVTGELFF.

This rearrangement joins TRBV19 to TRBJ2-5; D is possibly TRBD1 (5 bases). Germline loops: CDR1 LNHDA, CDR2 SQIVND (reference sequence). The V and J ends lost 3 bases and 3 bases respectively, with 11 bases between them. The CDR3 runs to 14 residues. The chain's CDR3 is CASSIARGKETQYF. In DNA, the CDR3 is TGTGCCAGTAGTATCGCAAGGGGTAAAGAGACCCAGTACTTC.